What follows is one T cell receptor (beta chain) and its context. This specimen belongs to a study of blood T cell repertoires in COVID-19. Study information: Italy, Spain and the United States were the sources of the convalescent and acute COVID-19 samples. PBMCs, B-cell-depleted T cells, or T cells were the source of the cDNA or gDNA that made up the material.

Authors' data handling: Counts of nucleated cells, estimated from reference gene primer amplification, were obtained. The data were produced by immunoSEQ multiplex PCR, yet TCRdb's version contains in-frame clones alone and is incomplete. V and J calls and clone size are those listed in that table; D and trimming were worked out from the DNA. Of some 99,000 clones listed, approximately 82% are singletons. CDR1 is SGHVS and CDR2 is FQNEAQ in the germline V gene. The CDR3 is 14 residues long. V lost 5 bases and J 6 bases, leaving 14 bases between the germline ends. The V gene is TRBV7-8, the J gene TRBJ1-5, with D unclear. This clonotype was obtained from a woman of 80 years or more with active or convalescent COVID-19. Sample: peripheral blood. The CDR3 here is CASSPGGNIQPQHF. CDR3 nucleotide sequence: TGTGCCAGCAGCCCCGGAGGGAACATTCAGCCCCAGCATTTT.